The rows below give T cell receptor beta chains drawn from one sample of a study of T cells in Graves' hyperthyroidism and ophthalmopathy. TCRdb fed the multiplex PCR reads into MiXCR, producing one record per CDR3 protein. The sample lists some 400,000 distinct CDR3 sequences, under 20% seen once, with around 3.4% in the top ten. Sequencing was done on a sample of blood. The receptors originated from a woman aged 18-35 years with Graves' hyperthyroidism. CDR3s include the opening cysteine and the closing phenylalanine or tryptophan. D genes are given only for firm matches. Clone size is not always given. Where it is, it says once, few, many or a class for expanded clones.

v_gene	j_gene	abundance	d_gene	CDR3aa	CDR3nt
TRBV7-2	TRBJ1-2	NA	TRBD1	CASSLAGGTDGYTF	TGTGCCAGCAGCTTAGCGGGCGGGACAGACGGCTACACCTTC
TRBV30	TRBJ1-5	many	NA	CAWSVGNQPQHF	TGTGCCTGGAGTGTAGGGAATCAGCCCCAGCATTTT
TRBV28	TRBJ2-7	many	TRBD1	CASRSRDSCYEQYF	TGTGCCAGCAGATCCCGGGACAGTTGCTACGAGCAGTACTTC
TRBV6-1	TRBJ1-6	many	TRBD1	CASSEDRVSYNSPLHF	TGTGCCAGCAGCGAGGACAGGGTCTCCTATAATTCACCCCTCCACTTT
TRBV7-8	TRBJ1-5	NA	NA	CASSLGLYSNQPQHF	TGTGCCAGCAGCTTGGGCCTGTATAGCAATCAGCCCCAGCATTTT
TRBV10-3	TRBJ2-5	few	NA	CAISGLGQQETQYF	TGTGCCATCAGTGGACTAGGACAACAAGAGACCCAGTACTTC
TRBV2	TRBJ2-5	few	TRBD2	CASWLERGTPGSQYF	TGTGCCAGCTGGCTGGAGCGGGGGACCCCGGGGTCCCAGTACTTC
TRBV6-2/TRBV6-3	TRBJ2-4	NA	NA	CASSFGDIQYF	TGTGCCAGCAGTTTTGGTGACATTCAGTACTTC
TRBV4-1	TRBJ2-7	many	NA	CASSRAWGSPEQYF	TGCGCCAGCAGCCGCGCTTGGGGGTCCCCCGAGCAGTACTTC
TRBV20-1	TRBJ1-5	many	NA	CSARHGEGQPQHF	TGCAGTGCCCGACACGGGGAGGGTCAGCCCCAGCATTTT
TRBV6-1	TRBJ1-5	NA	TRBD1	CASTEGDRDSNQPQHF	TGTGCCAGCACTGAAGGGGACAGGGATAGCAATCAGCCCCAGCATTTT